Shown below are 10 T cell receptor beta chains from a single sample sequenced in a study of beta chain features in type 1 diabetes. No antigen has been assigned to these receptors. Study outcomes and limitations: Patients with Type 1 diabetes showed moderately but significantly shorter TCRB CDR3s in all four CD4+ subsets.

Every bit of the isolated RNA underwent reverse transcription, so sequencing read expressed TCRB transcripts. The assay was immunoSEQ multiplex PCR, and TCRdb's table has in-frame clones only and misses some. The sample shows 640,000 or so clones, about 14% of them seen only once. Sequencing was carried out using naive CD4+ T cells from blood. All receptors derive from a young man with type 1 diabetes.

This clone was seen a few times. The genes are TRBV7-2 and TRBJ2-1; D unresolved. Germline CDR1 is SGHTA and CDR2 is FQGNSA. V gave up 2 bases and J gave up 10 bases, with 12 bases separating them. The CDR3 totals 13 residues. CDR3 amino acids: CASSLLDRGEQFF. As DNA, the CDR3 is TGTGCCAGCAGCTTATTGGATCGAGGAGAGCAGTTCTTC. Drawing the rest from reference TRBV7-2 and TRBJ2-1, the complete variable domain is GAGVSQSPSNKVTEKGKDVELRCDPISGHTALYWYRQSLGQGLEFLIYFQGNSAPDKSGLPSDRFSAERTGGSVSTLTIQRTQQEDSAVYLCASSLLDRGEQFFGPGTRLTVL.

Only a few counts were recorded for this clone. V is TRBV6-5 and J is TRBJ1-5; unclear D gene. The V and J ends lost 5 bases and 0 bases respectively, with 11 bases between them. The CDR3 is 15 residues long. From germline, CDR1 is MNHEY and CDR2 SVGAGI. The CDR3 sequence: CASSTTEYSNQPQHF. Written as DNA, the CDR3 is TGTGCCAGCAGTACGACGGAATATAGCAATCAGCCCCAGCATTTT.

This clone was counted between two and nine times. This chain links TRBV7-2 with TRBJ1-5; no definite D call. V was pared by 3 bases and J by 0 bases, with 9 bases between. Germline V gene sequence: CDR1 SGHTA, CDR2 FQGNSA. This CDR3 has 15 residues. Here the CDR3 reads CASSFQSSSNQPQHF. The CDR3 DNA follows: TGTGCCAGCAGCTTCCAGTCCTCTAGCAATCAGCCCCAGCATTTT.

The chain is built from TRBV7-9 and TRBJ2-7; weak D call: TRBD2 (7 bases). V shed 8 bases and J shed 12 bases, with 23 bases lying between them. CDR1 is SEHNR and CDR2 is FQNEAQ in the germline V gene (reference sequence). CDR3 length: 13 residues. The CDR3 loop is CASLAGATNSPYF. The CDR3 DNA is TGTGCCAGCCTCGCGGGGGCAACCAATTCTCCGTACTTC.

The genes are TRBV27 and TRBJ2-3; no clear D. Germline V gives CDR1 MNHEY, CDR2 SMNVEV (reference sequence). Deletions cut 3 bases from V and 8 bases from J, with 12 bases between. This CDR3 spans 13 amino acids. The CDR3 reads CASSLNGVGTQYF. The CDR3, as DNA: TGTGCCAGCAGTTTGAATGGGGTGGGTACGCAGTATTTT.

The chain employs TRBV6-5 and TRBJ2-1; D possibly corresponds to TRBD1 (7 bases). From germline, CDR1 is MNHEY and CDR2 SVGAGI. This CDR3 is 15 amino acids long. V was pared by 6 bases and J by 4 bases, with 16 bases between. The CDR3 region is CASRDAGQLYNEQFF. The CDR3 DNA follows: TGTGCCAGCAGAGATGCGGGACAGCTTTACAATGAGCAGTTCTTC.

The J gene is TRBJ2-1, the V gene TRBV27, with 10 bases aligning to TRBD1. J was trimmed by 0 bases and V by 9 bases; bases with no gene match: 8. This CDR3 is 16 amino acids long. Germline V gene data show CDR1 as MNHEY and CDR2 as SMNVEV (reference sequence). For the CDR3, the DNA is TGTGCCAGTCCGGGACAGGGGAGAACCTCCTACAATGAGCAGTTCTTC. This encodes CASPGQGRTSYNEQFF.

This clone was counted a few times. The CDR3 nucleotides are TGTGCCACCGGCGGTGCTAGCGGGCTTTACAATGAGCAGTTCTTC. Translation gives CATGGASGLYNEQFF. V is TRBV19 and J is TRBJ2-1; TRBD2 aligns across 8 bases. The germline V gene has CDR1 LNHDA and CDR2 SQIVND (reference sequence). CDR3 length equals 15 residues. Trimming removed 10 bases from V and 4 bases from J; junction bases left unmatched: 12.

This clone was observed a handful of times. The chain employs TRBV20-1 and TRBJ2-7; D remains unclear. Trimming stripped 3 bases from V and 5 bases from J, with 5 bases between. The CDR3 loop spans 10 amino acids. The V gene's germline CDR1 is DFQATT and CDR2 SNEGSKA (reference sequence). The CDR3 DNA reads as TGCAGTGCTAGTGGAGACGAGCAGTACTTC. Residues: CSASGDEQYF.

The chain is built from TRBV19 and TRBJ2-6; D is possibly TRBD1 (5 bases). Germline CDR1 reads LNHDA; CDR2 reads SQIVND (reference sequence). The CDR3 spans 16 residues. V was clipped by 4 bases and J by 2 bases, with 12 bases between them. The CDR3 nucleotides read TGTGCCAGTAGTAAGGGAAGACAGCCTGGGGCCAACGTCCTGACTTTC. It is translated as CASSKGRQPGANVLTF.